The sequence of this TCR beta chain was determined in a study of PD-L1 blockade in urothelial cancer. For the study at large: Twenty-five of 29 patients were males with bladder-origin urothelial cancer. Blood analyses occurred 3 weeks (second dose) and 6 weeks post treatment start.

Time point meaning: peripheral blood 6 weeks after treatment start. The CDR3 is made up of 17 amino acids. General observations from the study: Tumor-associated TCR clones expanded more in blood at 3 weeks in patients with durable benefit. Blood TCR clonality below the median before treatment was a predictor of better survival.

The repertoire was sequenced with immunoSEQ multiplex PCR; TCRdb's copy has only in-frame clones and lacks some. The data show about 43,000 clones, under 90% seen once. In regard to this clone: The antigen is not known.

The gene calls are TRBV21-1 and TRBJ2-4; the D call of TRBD2 is as the table states it, not checked on the DNA. TRBV21-1 is a known pseudogene. This sequence was found in a man aged 60 to 69 with urothelial cancer. Sequences were derived from PBMCs, sampled around atezolizumab (anti-PD-L1) treatment. This CDR3 is CASSKVDSGDTKNIQYF. The CDR3 bases are TGTGCCAGCAGCAAGGTGGATAGCGGGGACACCAAAAACATTCAGTACTTC.